These T cell receptor beta chains were read from a single sample in a study of cytomegalovirus exposure and HLA in healthy donors. Some clones are missing from TCRdb's copy, which holds only in-frame ones; the method was immunoSEQ multiplex PCR. The repertoire holds 150,000 to 200,000 clones, with roughly 81% as singletons. The sample was PBMCs. Receptors were obtained from a man in his late teens or twenties in good health and CMV-seropositive. Both conserved end residues are part of each CDR3. The order of the fields is J gene, D gene, clone size, V gene, CDR3 DNA, CDR3 protein. A D gene is named only where the DNA matches it firmly. For some rows the clone size is stated as once, few or many, or as a class when expanded; others skip it.

TRBJ2-5,.,.,TRBV27,TGTGCCAGCAGTGCGAGGGGGATGGCCCAGTACTTC,CASSARGMAQYF
TRBJ2-3,TRBD2,.,TRBV5-1,TGCGCCAGCGCCAGGACTAGCGGGGGGTTCACAGATACGCAGTATTTT,CASARTSGGFTDTQYF
TRBJ2-1,TRBD2,once,TRBV6-1,TGTGCCAGCAGTGCGCACTTAGCGGGGGGGCCCAATGAGCAGTTCTTC,CASSAHLAGGPNEQFF
TRBJ1-2,.,.,TRBV7-9,TGTGCCAGCAGCTTAGAGGCAGGAAATGGCTACACCTTC,CASSLEAGNGYTF
TRBJ1-5,TRBD1,.,TRBV6-1,TGTGCCACTACCGACCGGACAGGGGGCGGACAGCCCCAGCATTTT,CATTDRTGGGQPQHF
TRBJ1-2,.,once,TRBV6-5,TGTGCCACCAAGCGCGGATCGGACTCTAACTATGGCTACACCTTC,CATKRGSDSNYGYTF
TRBJ1-5,.,once,TRBV10-3,TGTGCCATCAGTCCCGGGAAAAGCAATCAGCCCCAGCATTTT,CAISPGKSNQPQHF
TRBJ1-2,.,.,TRBV27,TGTGCCAGCAGTTTATCTGGGAGAGCTAACTATGGCTACACCTTC,CASSLSGRANYGYTF
TRBJ2-1,.,.,TRBV6-5,TGTGCCAGCAGCCCTTTTCGGGGGGCCAATGAGCAGTTCTTC,CASSPFRGANEQFF
TRBJ2-5,TRBD1,.,TRBV9,TGTGCCAGCAGCATTGGGGACAGGGGAGGAGAGACCCAGTACTTC,CASSIGDRGGETQYF
TRBJ1-1,.,.,TRBV5-1,TGCGCCAGCAGCTTGCCAGGGCAGAACACTGAGGCTTTCTTT,CASSLPGQNTEAFF
TRBJ1-1,.,.,TRBV12-5,TGTGCTAGTGGAATCCCTCAGGGGACAGAAGCTTTCTTT,CASGIPQGTEAFF
TRBJ2-7,.,.,TRBV4-1,TGCGCCAGCAGCCCGGCCATCAGGCACTCCTACGAGCAGTACTTC,CASSPAIRHSYEQYF
TRBJ1-3,.,.,TRBV6-1,TGTGCCAGCAGTGAAGCCTACAGGTCGGAGGGCTCTGGAAACACCATATATTTT,CASSEAYRSEGSGNTIYF
TRBJ2-7,.,.,TRBV7-6,TGTGCCAGCAGCGCTAGAGACTACGAGCAGTACTTC,CASSARDYEQYF
TRBJ2-1,.,.,TRBV30,TGTGCCTGGAGTATCACCCAGTCGGAGCAGTTCTTC,CAWSITQSEQFF
TRBJ1-4,TRBD1,.,TRBV12-5,TGTGCTAGTGGTTTGGGACAGGGGGAAAAACTGTTTTTT,CASGLGQGEKLFF
TRBJ2-7,.,once,TRBV5-1,TGCGCCAGCAGCTTGGCAACGGAAGGAGACGAGCAGTACTTC,CASSLATEGDEQYF
TRBJ1-1,TRBD1,.,TRBV4-3,TGCGCCAGCAGCCCGGACAGGGGGATTAGCACTGAAGCTTTCTTT,CASSPDRGISTEAFF
TRBJ2-3,TRBD2,.,TRBV2,TGTGCCAGCAAACCGCGGGGGGGCACAGATACGCAGTATTTT,CASKPRGGTDTQYF
TRBJ2-7,.,.,TRBV18,TGTGCCAGCTCACCAGGCACCATGAGGGAGCAGTACTTC,CASSPGTMREQYF
TRBJ1-5,.,.,TRBV12-5,TGTGCTAGTGGACCGGGGAATAGCAATCAGCCCCAGCATTTT,CASGPGNSNQPQHF
TRBJ1-5,.,.,TRBV7-2,TGTGCCAGCAGCTTAGCCCCTTGGCAGGGTCAGCATTTT,CASSLAPWQGQHF